This T cell receptor (beta chain) was identified during a study of PD-1 blockade in classical Hodgkin lymphoma (dated by TCRdb to the early 2020s). For the wider study: Nivolumab dosing was 3 mg/kg intravenously every 2 weeks, continuing until either disease progression or unacceptable toxicity. The study used CyTOF and TCR beta sequencing to define a peripheral blood immune signature of response to PD-1 blockade in classical Hodgkin lymphoma.

On the study overall, not on this receptor specifically: Baseline diversity similar to that of newly diagnosed patients was observed in trial patients achieving complete response, whereas significantly lower diversity was observed in partial responders and progressors. A significant rise by C4D1 was seen in CD4+ but not CD8+ TCR diversity (p=0.0027 vs p=0.16), with the rise being most apparent in complete responders (p=0.02). Baseline TCR diversity was reported as lower in newly diagnosed patients than in healthy donors, and lower still in relapsed/refractory patients. The study was restricted to a single clinical trial cohort, and the causes of repertoire differences, possibly disease activity or prior therapy, were left undefined. Lower diversity was observed in patients in whom nivolumab was started less than 1 year after ASCT, and these patients were excluded from later analyses so that confounding by immune reconstitution would be avoided.

A remark on this clone: The specificity of this receptor is unknown. No per-base quality is available; no much larger clone lies one base away.

Genomic DNA was isolated using the Qiagen DNeasy kit from unsorted PBMCs as well as from negatively selected CD4+ and CD8+ fractions. TCR beta CDR3 regions were amplified by immunoSEQ multiplex PCR using primers annealing to V and J segments. Amplification bias was minimized using a synthetic immune receptor repertoire, and residual bias was removed computationally after sequencing. In the original analysis: Custom Python scripts were used to quantify repertoire diversity as the Shannon entropy index. Unsorted, CD4+ and CD8+ repertoires were analyzed separately, except for combined analyses in which CD4+ and CD8+ sequences were merged in silico. Clonal expansion was defined as a frequency increase of at least 2-fold after treatment compared with C1D1, and clones undetected at baseline were assigned a pseudocount of 0.5. Clones with 0 or 1 copy at C1D1 were defined as singleton clones, while clones with 2 or more copies were defined as non-singleton clones. By matching protein sequences in sorted samples from the same patient, clones expanded in unsorted samples were annotated as CD4+, CD8+ or unknown. Diversity changes from C1D1 to C4D1 were tested in paired samples using Wilcoxon tests. TCRdb's version of the immuneACCESS table is confined to in-frame rearrangements and falls short of the full clone set. An unresolved V gene accounts for under half of the shortfall where checked; the remainder is of unknown origin. V, J and clone size reflect that table, while D and trimming were determined from the DNA. The sample contains about 45,000 clones, approximately 70% of them found a single time. The top ten clones comprise roughly 2.8% of the sample.

Explained via the paper, the time point label denotes: cycle 2 day 1 (C2D1) of nivolumab. All trial patients had relapsed after autologous stem cell transplantation, with cohorts A, B and C differing in prior brentuximab vedotin exposure. The trial cohort was composed of roughly 60 patients with relapsed/refractory classical Hodgkin lymphoma, for whom complete response, partial response or progressive disease was recorded as best overall response. Trial patients were treated with single-agent nivolumab in the multi-cohort phase II CheckMate 205 trial. An independent review committee assessed best overall response by applying the 2007 International Working Group response criteria. Trial PBMCs were collected immediately before nivolumab initiation (C1D1) and during therapy at cycle 2 day 1 and cycle 4 day 1. Peripheral blood was collected in 8 mL Vacutainer Cell Preparation Tubes, from which PBMCs were isolated by centrifugation and then cryopreserved.

From V the trimming removes 8 bases and from J it removes 2 bases, while the gene matches leave 3 bases of the junction unaccounted for. The germline V gene provides CDR1 MNHNS and CDR2 SASEGT. There are 13 amino acids in the CDR3, from cysteine to phenylalanine inclusive. The CDR3 DNA has 39 bases and is translated from base 1. The receptor's source is a human donor with classical Hodgkin lymphoma. The source material was peripheral blood mononuclear cells (PBMCs), sampled before the second cycle of nivolumab. The chain links TRBV6-1 with TRBJ2-7; 10 bases in the middle match TRBD2. The DNA sequence follows: TGTGCCAGCTGGACTAGCGGAACCTACGAGCAGTACTTC. This codes for CASWTSGTYEQYF.